This TCR beta chain was identified in a study of long-term antiretroviral therapy in people with HIV. Trimming left V 7 bases short and J 1 base short, with 10 bases between. Looked up from germline, CDR1 is MDHEN and CDR2 is SYDVKM. The CDR3 has 13 amino acids. immunoSEQ v3.0 was run at survey level. Libraries were prepared by immunoSEQ multiplex PCR; TCRdb keeps only in-frame clonotypes and omits some of them. The sample carries 17,000 or so clones, around four fifths recorded once. Study results and caveats: Possibly under older ART regimens, blood was drawn between about 2003 and 2017.

For this clone: The antigen is unknown.

This chain joins TRBV28 and TRBJ1-1; D remains ambiguous. The TCR was taken from a man aged 18 to 30 with HIV. Here the sequenced sample was unsorted PBMCs, taken 0.3 years after starting antiretroviral therapy. In nucleotides, the CDR3 is TGTGCCAGCACGGCAGCCGCGAACACTGAAGCTTTCTTT. Translated: CASTAAANTEAFF.